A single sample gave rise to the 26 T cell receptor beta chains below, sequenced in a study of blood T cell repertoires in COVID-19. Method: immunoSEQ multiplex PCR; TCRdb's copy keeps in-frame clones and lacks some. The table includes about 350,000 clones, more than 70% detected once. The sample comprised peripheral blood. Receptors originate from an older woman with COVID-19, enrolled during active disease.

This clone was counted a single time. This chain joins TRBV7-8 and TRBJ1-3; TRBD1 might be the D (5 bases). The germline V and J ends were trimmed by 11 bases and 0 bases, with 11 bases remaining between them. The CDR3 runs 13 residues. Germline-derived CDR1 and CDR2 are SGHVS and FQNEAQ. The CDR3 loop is CAGGFGSGNTIYF. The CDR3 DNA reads TGTGCCGGGGGGTTTGGCTCTGGAAACACCATATATTTT.

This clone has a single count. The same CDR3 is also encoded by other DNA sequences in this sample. The CDR3 reads CASSDRGNYGYTF. The CDR3 coding sequence is TGTGCCAGCAGTGACAGGGGGAACTATGGCTACACCTTC. The chain couples TRBV2 to TRBJ1-2, with TRBD1 matching 7 bases. Germline CDR1 reads SNHLY; CDR2 reads FYNNEI. CDR3 length equals 13 residues. Trimming took 3 bases from V and 2 from J; bases not matched to a gene: 0. Supplemented by reference TRBV2 and TRBJ1-2, the full variable domain reads EPEVTQTPSHQVTQMGQEVILRCVPISNHLYFYWYRQILGQKVEFLVSFYNNEISEKSEIFDDQFSVERPDGSNFTLKIRSTKLEDSAMYFCASSDRGNYGYTFGSGTRLTVV.

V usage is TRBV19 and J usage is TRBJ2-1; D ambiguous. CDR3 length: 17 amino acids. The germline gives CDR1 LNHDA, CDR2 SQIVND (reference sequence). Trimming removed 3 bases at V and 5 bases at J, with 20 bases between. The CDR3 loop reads CASSIMPRPAVDNEQFF. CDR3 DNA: TGTGCCAGTAGTATTATGCCCCGGCCGGCGGTTGACAATGAGCAGTTCTTC.

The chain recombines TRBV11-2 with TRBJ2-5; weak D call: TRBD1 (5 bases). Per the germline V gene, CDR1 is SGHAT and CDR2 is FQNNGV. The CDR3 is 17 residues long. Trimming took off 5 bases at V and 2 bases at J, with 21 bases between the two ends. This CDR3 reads CASSPRWTSPPQETQYF. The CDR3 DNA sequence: TGTGCCAGCAGCCCAAGGTGGACAAGCCCTCCTCAAGAGACCCAGTACTTC.

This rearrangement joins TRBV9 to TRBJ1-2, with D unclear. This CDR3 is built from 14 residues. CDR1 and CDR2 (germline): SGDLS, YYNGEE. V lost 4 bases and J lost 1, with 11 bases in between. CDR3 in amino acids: CASSLPGGNYGYTF. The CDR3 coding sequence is TGTGCCAGCAGCCTCCCGGGTGGTAACTATGGCTACACCTTC.

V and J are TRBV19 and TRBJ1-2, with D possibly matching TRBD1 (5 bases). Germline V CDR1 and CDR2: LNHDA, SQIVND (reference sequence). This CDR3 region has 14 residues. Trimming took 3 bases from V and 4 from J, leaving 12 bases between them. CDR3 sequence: CASSIGQGLYGYTF. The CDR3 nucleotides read TGTGCCAGTAGTATCGGGCAGGGCCTCTATGGCTACACCTTC.

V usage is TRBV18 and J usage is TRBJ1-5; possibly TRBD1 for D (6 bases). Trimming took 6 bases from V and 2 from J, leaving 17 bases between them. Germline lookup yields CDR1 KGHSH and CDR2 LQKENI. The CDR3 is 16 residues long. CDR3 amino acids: CASSSISGDGNQPQHF. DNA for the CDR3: TGTGCCAGCTCGTCTATCTCAGGGGATGGCAATCAGCCCCAGCATTTT.

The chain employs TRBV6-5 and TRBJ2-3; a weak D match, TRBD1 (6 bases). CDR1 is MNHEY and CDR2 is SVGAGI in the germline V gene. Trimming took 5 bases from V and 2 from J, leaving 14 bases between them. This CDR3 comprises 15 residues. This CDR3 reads CASSQGYRLTDTQYF. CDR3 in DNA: TGTGCCAGCAGTCAGGGGTACAGACTCACAGATACGCAGTATTTT.

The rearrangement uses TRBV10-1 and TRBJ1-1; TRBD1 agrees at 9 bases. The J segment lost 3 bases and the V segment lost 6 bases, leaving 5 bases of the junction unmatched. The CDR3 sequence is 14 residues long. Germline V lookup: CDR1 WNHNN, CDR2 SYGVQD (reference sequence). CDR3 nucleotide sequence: TGCGCCAGCAGCCGGGACAGGGTGGACACTGAAGCTTTCTTT. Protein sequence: CASSRDRVDTEAFF.

CDR3 in amino acids: CASSRPQNYEQYF. The CDR3 nucleotides are TGTGCCAGCAGCAGACCACAGAACTACGAGCAGTACTTC. The chain uses TRBV5-4 and TRBJ2-7, with unresolved D. V dropped 4 bases and J dropped 3 bases, with 11 bases sitting between them. Looked up from germline, CDR1 is SGHNT and CDR2 is YYREEE (reference sequence). The CDR3 contains 13 residues. Together with reference TRBV5-4 and TRBJ2-7, the CDR3 gives the full variable domain: ETGVTQSPTHLIKTRGQQVTLRCSSQSGHNTVSWYQQALGQGPQFIFQYYREEENGRGNFPPRFSGLQFPNYSSELNVNALELDDSALYLCASSRPQNYEQYFGPGTRLTVT.

The CDR3 DNA reads as TGTGCCAGCAGCTTAGTAGGCGGGGAGGGCACTGAAGCTTTCTTT. This sequence encodes CASSLVGGEGTEAFF. This sequence joins TRBV7-2 and TRBJ1-1; D not resolved. The CDR3 consists of 15 residues. V was pared by 1 base and J by 4 bases, with 13 bases between. CDR1 SGHTA and CDR2 FQGNSA come from the germline V gene.

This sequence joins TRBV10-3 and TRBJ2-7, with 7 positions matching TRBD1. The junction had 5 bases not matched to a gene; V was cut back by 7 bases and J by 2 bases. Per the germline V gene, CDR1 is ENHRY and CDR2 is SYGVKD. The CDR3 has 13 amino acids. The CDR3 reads CAIMAGTAYEQYF. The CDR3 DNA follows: TGTGCCATCATGGCCGGGACAGCCTACGAGCAGTACTTC.

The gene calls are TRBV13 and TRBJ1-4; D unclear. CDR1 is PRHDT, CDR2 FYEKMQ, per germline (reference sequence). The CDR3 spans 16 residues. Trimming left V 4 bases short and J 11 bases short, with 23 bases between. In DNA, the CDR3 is TGTGCCAGCAGCTCCCCACCCGGCCAAGGGAGTAGGAAACTGTTTTTT. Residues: CASSSPPGQGSRKLFF.

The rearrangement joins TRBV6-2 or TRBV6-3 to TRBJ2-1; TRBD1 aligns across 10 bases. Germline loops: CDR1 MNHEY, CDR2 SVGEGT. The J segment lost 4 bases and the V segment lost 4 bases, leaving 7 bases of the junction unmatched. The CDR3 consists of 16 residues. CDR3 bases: TGTGCCAGCAGTTTGGCTAAGGGACAGGGGTACAATGAGCAGTTCTTC. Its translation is CASSLAKGQGYNEQFF.

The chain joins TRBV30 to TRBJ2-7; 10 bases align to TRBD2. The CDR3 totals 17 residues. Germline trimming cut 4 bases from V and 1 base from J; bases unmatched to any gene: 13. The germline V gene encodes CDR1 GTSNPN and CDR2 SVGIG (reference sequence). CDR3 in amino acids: CAWIGNGGLADSYEQYF. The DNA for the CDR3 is TGTGCCTGGATTGGGAATGGTGGACTAGCGGATTCCTACGAGCAGTACTTC.

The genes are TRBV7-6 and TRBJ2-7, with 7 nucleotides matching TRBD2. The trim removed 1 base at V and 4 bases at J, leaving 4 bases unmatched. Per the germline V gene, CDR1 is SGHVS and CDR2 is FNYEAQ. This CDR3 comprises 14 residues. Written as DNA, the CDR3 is TGTGCCAGCAGCTTAGGGGCTAGCGGATACGAGCAGTACTTC. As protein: CASSLGASGYEQYF.

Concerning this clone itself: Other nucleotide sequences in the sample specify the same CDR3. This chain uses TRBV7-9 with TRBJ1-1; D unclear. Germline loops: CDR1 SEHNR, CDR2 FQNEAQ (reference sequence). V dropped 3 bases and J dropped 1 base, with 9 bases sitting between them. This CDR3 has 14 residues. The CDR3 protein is CASSLVQENTEAFF. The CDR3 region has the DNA TGTGCCAGCAGCTTGGTTCAGGAGAACACTGAAGCTTTCTTT.

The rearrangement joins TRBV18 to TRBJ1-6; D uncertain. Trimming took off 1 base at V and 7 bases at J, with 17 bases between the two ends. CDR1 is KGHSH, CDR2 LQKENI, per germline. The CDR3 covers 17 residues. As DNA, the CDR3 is TGTGCCAGCTCACCACTCCCGAGCTCACAGTTCAATTCACCCCTCCACTTT. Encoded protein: CASSPLPSSQFNSPLHF.

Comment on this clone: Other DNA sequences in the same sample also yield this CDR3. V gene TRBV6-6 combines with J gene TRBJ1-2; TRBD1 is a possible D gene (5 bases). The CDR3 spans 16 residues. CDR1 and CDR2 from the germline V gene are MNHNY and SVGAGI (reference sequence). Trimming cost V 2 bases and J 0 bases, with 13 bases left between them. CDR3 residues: CASSYPGTGANYGYTF. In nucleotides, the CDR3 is TGTGCCAGCAGTTACCCCGGGACGGGAGCTAACTATGGCTACACCTTC.

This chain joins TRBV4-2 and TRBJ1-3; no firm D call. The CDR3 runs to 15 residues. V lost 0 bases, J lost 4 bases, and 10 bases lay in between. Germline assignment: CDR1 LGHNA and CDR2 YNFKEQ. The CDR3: CASSQEGWVGNTIYF. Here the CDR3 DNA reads TGTGCCAGCAGCCAAGAGGGCTGGGTCGGAAACACCATATATTTT.

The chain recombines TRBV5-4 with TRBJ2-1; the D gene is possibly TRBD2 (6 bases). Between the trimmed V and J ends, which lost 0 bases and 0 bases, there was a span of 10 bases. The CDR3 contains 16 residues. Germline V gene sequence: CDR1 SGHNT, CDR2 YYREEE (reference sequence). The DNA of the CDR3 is TGTGCCAGCAGCTTGGGGGGAGGCCGCTCCTACAATGAGCAGTTCTTC. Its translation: CASSLGGGRSYNEQFF.

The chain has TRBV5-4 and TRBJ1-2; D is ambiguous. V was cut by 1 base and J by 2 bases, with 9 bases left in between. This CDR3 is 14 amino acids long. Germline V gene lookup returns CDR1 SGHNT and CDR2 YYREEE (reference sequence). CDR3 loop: CASSLSAENYGYTF. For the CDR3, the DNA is TGTGCCAGCAGCTTGAGTGCGGAAAACTATGGCTACACCTTC.

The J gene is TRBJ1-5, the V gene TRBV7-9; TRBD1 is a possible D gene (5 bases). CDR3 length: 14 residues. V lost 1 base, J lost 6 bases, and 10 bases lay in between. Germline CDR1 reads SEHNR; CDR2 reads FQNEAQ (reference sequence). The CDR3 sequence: CASSLVAGFQPQHF. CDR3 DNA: TGTGCCAGCAGCTTAGTGGCAGGGTTTCAGCCCCAGCATTTT.

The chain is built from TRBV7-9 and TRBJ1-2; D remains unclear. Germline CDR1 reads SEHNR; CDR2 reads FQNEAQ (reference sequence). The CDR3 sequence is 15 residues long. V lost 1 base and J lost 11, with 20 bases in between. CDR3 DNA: TGTGCCAGCAGCTTAGGAGGAGGAGCCCCGGCGGGATACACCTTC. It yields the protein CASSLGGGAPAGYTF.

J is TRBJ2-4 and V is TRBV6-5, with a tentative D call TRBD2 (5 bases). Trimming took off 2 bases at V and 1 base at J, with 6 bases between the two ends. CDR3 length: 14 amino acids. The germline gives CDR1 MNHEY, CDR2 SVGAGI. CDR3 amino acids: CASSYREAKNIQYF. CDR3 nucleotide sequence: TGTGCCAGCAGTTACAGGGAGGCCAAAAACATTCAGTACTTC.

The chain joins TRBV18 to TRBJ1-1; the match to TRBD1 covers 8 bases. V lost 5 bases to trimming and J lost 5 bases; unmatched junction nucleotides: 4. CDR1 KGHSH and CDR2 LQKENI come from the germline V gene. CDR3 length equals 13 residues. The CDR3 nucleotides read TGTGCCAGCTCAGGACAGGGTAGTACTGAAGCTTTCTTT. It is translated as CASSGQGSTEAFF.